The T cell receptor (beta chain) described here comes from a study of OX40 agonist ivuxolimab in advanced cancers. Across the whole study: Dose-escalation patients were diagnosed with hepatocellular carcinoma, melanoma, renal cell cancer or head and neck cancer. Study conclusions and caveats: With doses of 0.1-3.0 mg/kg, partial responders showed among the lowest clonal expansion.

Assay: immunoSEQ multiplex PCR; the TCRdb copy retains only in-frame clones and omits some. The table shows 50,000 to 65,000 clones, with about 88% occurring only once. Worth noting for this clone: Its antigen is not known.

Prior autoimmune disease or systemic immunosuppression barred patients. The receptor comes from an adult with an advanced solid tumor such as melanoma, head and neck, liver or kidney cancer. The sample was CD4+ or CD8+ T cells sorted from blood, taken in a trial of the OX40 agonist ivuxolimab.

Here the CDR3 reads CASSGRTGGLEKLFF. CDR3 bases: TGTGCCAGCAGTGGAAGGACAGGGGGCCTTGAAAAACTGTTTTTT. The rearrangement joins TRBV28 to TRBJ1-4, with 11 bases that match TRBD1. V gave up 5 bases and J gave up 7 bases; unmatched junction bases: 6. Germline CDR1 and CDR2: MDHEN and SYDVKM. The length of the CDR3 is 15 residues.